The text below deals with one T cell receptor (beta chain). What it recognizes is unknown. The sample originates from a study of response to subunit inactivated influenza vaccine. Study results and limitations: A suggestion made by the authors is that each seasonal influenza vaccination recruits few new T cells.

TCRdb re-called the RT-PCR reads with MiXCR, one entry per CDR3 protein. The data show about 780,000 distinct CDR3 sequences, with about 18% seen just once and about a tenth held by the top ten. Germline V gene data show CDR1 as MNHEY and CDR2 as SMNVEV (reference sequence). The V and J ends lost 2 bases and 9 bases, in that order; junction bases with no gene match: 5. The CDR3 runs 14 residues. The chain has TRBV27 and TRBJ2-4; TRBD2 agrees at 9 bases. This TCR derives from a man aged 50 to 59 who received an inactivated influenza vaccine. This sample comprised PBMCs from blood, obtained around 5 days after vaccination. CDR3 residues: CASSLGSSGTIQYF. For the CDR3, the DNA is TGTGCCAGCAGTTTAGGGTCTAGCGGGACCATTCAGTACTTC.